The 27 T cell receptor beta chains below were found in one sample sequenced in a study of PD-L1 blockade in urothelial cancer (dated by TCRdb to 2017 to 2019). The method was the immunoSEQ multiplex PCR assay. This immuneACCESS table, as held by TCRdb, lists in-frame sequences with V and J called but not all clones. Of the missing ones, under half trace to an unresolved V gene in checked studies; the others have no known cause. The sample table records around 66,000 clones; roughly 77% of these occur just once. The ten biggest clones cover 1.6% of the sample. Interpreted using the paper, the time point label stands for: pretreatment peripheral blood. The material was PBMCs, obtained around atezolizumab (anti-PD-L1) treatment. These receptors were obtained from a man aged 65 to 79 with urothelial cancer.

This chain connects TRBV5-1 to TRBJ2-2; D call uncertain. This CDR3 contains 14 residues. From germline, CDR1 is SGHRS and CDR2 YFSETQ. Trimming removed 4 bases from V and 5 bases from J, with 12 bases in between. CDR3 amino acids: CASSLPLRTGELFF. In DNA, the CDR3 is TGCGCCAGCAGCCTACCTCTGAGAACCGGGGAGCTGTTTTTT.

The CDR3 DNA sequence: TGCAGCGTCGGTGGGTTGGCGGGAGGCCTCTACAATGAGCAGTTCTTC. Amino acid sequence: CSVGGLAGGLYNEQFF. The chain links TRBV29-1 to TRBJ2-1; 8 bases match TRBD2. V lost 6 bases and J lost 3; bases outside the gene matches: 13. Germline CDR1 SQVTM, CDR2 ANQGSEA. The CDR3 is made up of 16 amino acids.

This clone was seen at least ten times. The chain combines TRBV4-2 with TRBJ2-2; 8 nucleotides align to TRBD2. In germline, CDR1 is LGHNA, CDR2 YNFKEQ. This CDR3 has 16 residues. V lost 4 bases, J lost 6 bases, and 10 bases stayed unmatched. CDR3 in amino acids: CASSPVIREGPGELFF. DNA for the CDR3: TGTGCCAGCAGCCCCGTCATCCGGGAGGGCCCCGGGGAGCTGTTTTTT.

This chain joins TRBV4-2 and TRBJ2-2, with D possibly being TRBD2 (7 bases). The V gene lost 0 bases and the J gene lost 5 bases, with 13 bases spanning the gap. This CDR3 comprises 16 residues. The germline CDR1 and CDR2 sequences are LGHNA and YNFKEQ. The CDR3 nucleotides are TGTGCCAGCAGCCAAGAGGGGGGGCTGGGGACCGGGGAGCTGTTTTTT. Protein sequence: CASSQEGGLGTGELFF.

This chain uses TRBV9 with TRBJ2-7, with D possibly TRBD2 on 6 matching bases. Trimming stripped 0 bases from V and 2 bases from J, with 12 bases between. Germline lookup yields CDR1 SGDLS and CDR2 YYNGEE. The CDR3 is 15 residues long. CDR3 DNA sequence: TGTGCCAGCAGCGTAGGAGGGAGGTCTCCCTACGAGCAGTACTTC. This encodes CASSVGGRSPYEQYF.

The J gene is TRBJ2-3, the V gene TRBV28, with 8 bases that match TRBD2. Looked up from germline, CDR1 is MDHEN and CDR2 is SYDVKM. CDR3 length: 16 residues. Losses at the gene ends were 5 bases for V and 2 bases for J; bases not matched to a gene: 9. The CDR3 DNA reads TGTGCCAGCAGTCCCGGAGCGGGAGAGTTCACAGATACGCAGTATTTT. It codes for CASSPGAGEFTDTQYF.

This clone appeared a few times. The V gene is TRBV7-6, the J gene TRBJ2-1; D may be TRBD2 (5 bases). Germline values: CDR1 SGHVS, CDR2 FNYEAQ. The V end lost 1 base, the J end lost 3 bases, and 10 bases lay between the germline ends. This CDR3 is built from 15 residues. This CDR3 is CASSLVSSGYNEQFF. The CDR3 DNA reads TGTGCCAGCAGCTTAGTGTCGAGCGGCTACAATGAGCAGTTCTTC.

The genes are TRBV28 and TRBJ1-1; D remains ambiguous. The CDR3 contains 14 residues. The V gene's germline CDR1 is MDHEN and CDR2 SYDVKM. V lost 2 bases and J lost 1, with 8 bases in between. CDR3 bases: TGTGCCAGCAGTTTACTTGAGGAGAACACTGAAGCTTTCTTT. It yields the protein CASSLLEENTEAFF. Combining the CDR3 with reference TRBV28 and TRBJ1-1 gives the whole variable domain DVKVTQSSRYLVKRTGEKVFLECVQDMDHENMFWYRQDPGLGLRLIYFSYDVKMKEKGDIPEGYSVSREKKERFSLILESASTNQTSMYLCASSLLEENTEAFFGQGTRLTVV.

This rearrangement joins TRBV5-1 to TRBJ1-2; 7 bases align to TRBD1. The CDR3 consists of 15 residues. With V trimmed by 0 bases and J by 1 base, 3 bases remained unmatched. The germline V gene encodes CDR1 SGHRS and CDR2 YFSETQ. CDR3 loop: CASSLDQGVNYGYTF. DNA for the CDR3: TGCGCCAGCAGCTTGGATCAGGGGGTTAACTATGGCTACACCTTC.

This chain links TRBV27 with TRBJ2-7, with D perhaps TRBD1 (6 bases). The CDR3 runs to 13 residues. The germline V and J ends were trimmed by 5 bases and 7 bases, with 15 bases remaining between them. Germline loops: CDR1 MNHEY, CDR2 SMNVEV (reference sequence). The CDR3 DNA is TGTGCCAGCAGTCTGAGGGGGTTGGGAGAGCAGTACTTC. Its translation is CASSLRGLGEQYF.

Relative to its sample, this clone is medium-sized. CDR3 sequence reads: CASSTDQGGTDTQYF. CDR3 sequence (DNA): TGTGCCAGCAGTACGGACCAGGGTGGGACAGATACGCAGTATTTT. The chain links TRBV6-4 to TRBJ2-3, with D possibly TRBD1 on 5 matching bases. This CDR3 has 15 residues. V dropped 5 bases and J dropped 3 bases, with 15 bases sitting between them. The germline V gene encodes CDR1 MRHNA and CDR2 SNTAGT.

The table lists this clone with a few counts. The V gene is TRBV28, the J gene TRBJ1-3, with D unresolved. Germline lookup yields CDR1 MDHEN and CDR2 SYDVKM. Trimming took 2 bases from V and 6 from J, leaving 23 bases between them. The CDR3 totals 18 residues. The CDR3 region has the DNA TGTGCCAGCAGTTTAATGGTTAGGGAGCAGGATCCTGAAAACACCATATATTTT. The encoded protein is CASSLMVREQDPENTIYF.

This chain uses TRBV7-3 with TRBJ2-5, with 10 positions matching TRBD2. With 9 bases clipped from V and 11 bases from J, the junction kept 15 bases outside the gene matches. This CDR3 is built from 14 residues. Germline assignment: CDR1 SGHTA and CDR2 FQGTGA. CDR3 nucleotide sequence: TGTGCCAGGACCCTTAGCGGGAGGTCTCCGGGGCAGTACTTC. It is translated as CARTLSGRSPGQYF.

The chain links TRBV7-9 to TRBJ2-7; 8 bases match TRBD2. V lost 1 base, J lost 6 bases, and 11 bases stayed unmatched. This CDR3 comprises 16 residues. CDR1 SEHNR and CDR2 FQNEAQ come from the germline V gene (reference sequence). CDR3 region: CASSLGERGSPVEQYF. DNA of the CDR3: TGTGCCAGCAGCTTAGGTGAGCGGGGGTCCCCGGTCGAGCAGTACTTC.

V is TRBV11-1 and J is TRBJ2-4; a possible D gene is TRBD2 (6 bases). Germline V CDR1 and CDR2: SGHAT, FQDESV (reference sequence). This CDR3 spans 13 amino acids. Trimming shortened V by 4 bases and J by 6 bases, and 10 bases separated the two germline ends. The CDR3 bases are TGTGCCAGCAGCTCCGGAGGGGCAAACATTCAGTACTTC. It codes for CASSSGGANIQYF.

The V call is TRBV5-5, the J call TRBJ2-7; tentatively, D is TRBD2 (6 bases). Germline V CDR1 and CDR2: SGHKS, YYEKEE (reference sequence). This CDR3 has 12 amino acids. V was clipped by 2 bases and J by 7 bases, with 10 bases between them. CDR3 DNA: TGTGCCAGCAGCTTACGCGCGGGAGAGCAGTACTTC. Protein product: CASSLRAGEQYF.

V usage is TRBV10-2 and J usage is TRBJ1-5; TRBD1 matches at 7 bases. CDR1 and CDR2 from the germline V gene are WSHSY and SAAADI. The ends lost 8 bases at V and 0 bases at J; junction bases unmatched: 4. CDR3 length: 14 residues. The CDR3 DNA follows: TGCGCCAGCTCGGGACAGTTTAGCAATCAGCCCCAGCATTTT. Translated, it gives CASSGQFSNQPQHF.

The CDR3 nucleotides read TGTGCCAGCAGCTTGTCGGCGGGCTATGGCCAAGAGACCCAGTACTTC. Its translation is CASSLSAGYGQETQYF. The rearrangement joins TRBV7-2 to TRBJ2-5, with a tentative D call TRBD2 (5 bases). Germline V gives CDR1 SGHTA, CDR2 FQGNSA. The V end lost 3 bases, the J end lost 1 base, and 15 bases lay between the germline ends. CDR3 length: 16 amino acids.

The rearrangement joins TRBV25-1 to TRBJ2-1; TRBD1 agrees at 7 bases. The CDR3 sequence is 18 residues long. Trimming took 4 bases from V and 7 from J; bases not matched to a gene: 19. Germline V gives CDR1 MGHDK, CDR2 SYGVNS. For the CDR3, the DNA is TGTGCCAGCAGTGGGCCCCTGAGGGACAGCGACTCGTGGAATGAGCAGTTCTTC. Protein product: CASSGPLRDSDSWNEQFF.

V and J are TRBV9 and TRBJ1-3; D gene ambiguous. Germline loops: CDR1 SGDLS, CDR2 YYNGEE. The germline V and J ends were trimmed by 2 bases and 4 bases, with 7 bases remaining between them. There are 13 residues in the CDR3. CDR3 in DNA: TGTGCCAGCAGCGTGATAACAGGAAACACCATATATTTT. It yields the protein CASSVITGNTIYF. The whole variable domain, remainder taken from reference TRBV9 and TRBJ1-3, is DSGVTQTPKHLITATGQRVTLRCSPRSGDLSVYWYQQSLDQGLQFLIQYYNGEERAKGNILERFSAQQFPDLHSELNLSSLELGDSALYFCASSVITGNTIYFGEGSWLTVV.

A single count supports this clone. J is TRBJ1-1 and V is TRBV9; D perhaps matches TRBD1 (5 bases). V lost 0 bases and J lost 3, with 9 bases in between. The CDR3 totals 14 residues. The V gene's germline CDR1 is SGDLS and CDR2 YYNGEE. Here the CDR3 reads CASSVDGGDTEAFF. The CDR3 nucleotides read TGTGCCAGCAGCGTAGACGGGGGAGACACTGAAGCTTTCTTT.

This rearrangement joins TRBV19 to TRBJ2-7, with TRBD1 matching 9 bases. The CDR3 consists of 15 residues. The V segment lost 4 bases and the J segment 2 bases; nucleotides outside the gene matches: 6. The germline CDR1 and CDR2 sequences are LNHDA and SQIVND (reference sequence). The CDR3 sequence: CASSTRDRVAYEQYF. In DNA, the CDR3 is TGTGCCAGTAGTACCCGGGACAGGGTTGCCTACGAGCAGTACTTC. The full variable domain, its missing parts supplied by reference TRBV19 and TRBJ2-7, is DGGITQSPKYLFRKEGQNVTLSCEQNLNHDAMYWYRQDPGQGLRLIYYSQIVNDFQKGDIAEGYSVSREKKESFPLTVTSAQKNPTAFYLCASSTRDRVAYEQYFGPGTRLTVT.

V usage is TRBV15 and J usage is TRBJ2-5; D gene uncertain. The CDR3 has 15 residues. V lost 0 bases and J lost 1, with 9 bases in between. Germline V gene data show CDR1 as LNHNV and CDR2 as YYDKDF (reference sequence). The CDR3 spells CATSRDTSIQETQYF. CDR3 bases: TGTGCCACCAGCAGAGATACGTCTATCCAAGAGACCCAGTACTTC.

The V call is TRBV6-5, the J call TRBJ1-3; D is unclear. This CDR3 region has 12 residues. CDR1 and CDR2 (germline): MNHEY, SVGAGI. V was shortened by 7 bases and J by 2 bases, with 6 bases between the two germline ends. CDR3 loop: CASTSAGNTIYF. The CDR3, as DNA: TGTGCCAGCACCTCAGCTGGAAACACCATATATTTT.

This rearrangement joins TRBV7-8 to TRBJ1-1, with D perhaps matching TRBD1 (5 bases). The V end was cut by 0 bases, the J end by 0 bases, with 8 bases between. This CDR3 region has 15 residues. Germline assignment: CDR1 SGHVS and CDR2 FQNEAQ. The CDR3 DNA reads TGTGCCAGCAGCTTAGCGGGGCCCATGAACACTGAAGCTTTCTTT. Protein product: CASSLAGPMNTEAFF. Looking up the rest from reference TRBV7-8 and TRBJ1-1 gives the full variable domain: GAGVSQSPRYKVAKRGQDVALRCDPISGHVSLFWYQQALGQGPEFLTYFQNEAQLDKSGLPSDRFFAERPEGSVSTLKIQRTQQEDSAVYLCASSLAGPMNTEAFFGQGTRLTVV.

V gene TRBV15 combines with J gene TRBJ2-5, with D possibly matching TRBD1 (5 bases). CDR3 length: 15 amino acids. Trimming shortened V by 1 base and J by 4 bases, and 13 bases separated the two germline ends. Germline CDR1 LNHNV, CDR2 YYDKDF (reference sequence). CDR3 nucleotide sequence: TGTGCCACCAGCAGAGGGGGCGGTAGCAGAGAGACCCAGTACTTC. Its protein is CATSRGGGSRETQYF.

The chain links TRBV4-3 to TRBJ1-5, with D perhaps TRBD1 (6 bases). With 1 base removed from V and 4 bases from J, the gap between germline ends came to 11 bases. Germline V gives CDR1 LGHNA, CDR2 YSLEER. The CDR3 runs to 15 residues. CDR3 DNA: TGCGCCAGCAGCCAAGGGCAGGGGAGAAATCAGCCCCAGCATTTT. Translation gives CASSQGQGRNQPQHF.